A selection of T cell receptor beta chains follows, all from one sample in a study of identical twins. TCRdb analysed the 5' RACE reads with MiXCR anew, one entry per CDR3 protein. This sample has about 730,000 distinct CDR3 sequences; 21% occur once, and the top ten carry 4.3%. These data were also filed under a second study, of T cells expressing NK-cell markers.

Source material: PBMCs. These receptors came from a young woman in good health. Both conserved end residues are part of each CDR3. Each record gives: D gene, J gene, V gene, clone size, CDR3 protein, CDR3 DNA. A D gene is named only where the DNA matches it firmly. Not all rows give a size; the values are once, few, many and, for expanded clones, a class.

d_call: .
j_call: TRBJ2-7
v_call: TRBV20-1
clone_size: .
cdr3_aa: CSASRDRGAEQYF
cdr3_nt: TGCAGTGCCTCCCGAGATCGCGGGGCCGAGCAGTACTTC

d_call: .
j_call: TRBJ2-1
v_call: TRBV12-3/TRBV12-4
clone_size: .
cdr3_aa: CASRFSSYNEQFF
cdr3_nt: TGTGCCAGCAGGTTCAGCTCCTACAATGAGCAGTTCTTC

d_call: TRBD2
j_call: TRBJ2-5
v_call: TRBV6-1
clone_size: few
cdr3_aa: CATGRAGLAHETQYF
cdr3_nt: TGTGCCACCGGTCGGGCGGGACTAGCACACGAGACCCAGTACTTC

d_call: .
j_call: TRBJ1-2
v_call: TRBV20-1
clone_size: few
cdr3_aa: CSARRGINYGYTF
cdr3_nt: TGCAGTGCGAGGCGGGGGATTAACTATGGCTACACCTTC

d_call: TRBD2
j_call: TRBJ2-1
v_call: TRBV29-1
clone_size: few
cdr3_aa: CSSARGGSYNEQFF
cdr3_nt: TGCAGCTCCGCCCGGGGGGGGTCCTACAATGAGCAGTTCTTC

d_call: TRBD1
j_call: TRBJ2-5
v_call: TRBV25-1
clone_size: few
cdr3_aa: CASSDPATGTQETQYF
cdr3_nt: TGTGCCAGCAGTGATCCGGCGACAGGGACCCAAGAGACCCAGTACTTC

d_call: .
j_call: TRBJ2-6
v_call: TRBV7-5
clone_size: .
cdr3_aa: CISVSERWGSGANVLTF
cdr3_nt: .

d_call: TRBD2
j_call: TRBJ2-1
v_call: TRBV20-1
clone_size: few
cdr3_aa: CSGHTAQRDNYNEQFF
cdr3_nt: TGCAGTGGACATACGGCCCAGCGGGATAACTACAATGAGCAGTTCTTC

d_call: .
j_call: TRBJ1-1
v_call: TRBV4-2
clone_size: few
cdr3_aa: CASSQALHTEAFF
cdr3_nt: TGTGCCAGCAGCCAGGCTTTGCACACTGAAGCTTTCTTT

d_call: .
j_call: TRBJ2-7
v_call: TRBV7-2
clone_size: .
cdr3_aa: CASSFTPSYEQYF
cdr3_nt: TGTGCCAGCAGCTTTACCCCATCCTACGAGCAGTACTTC

d_call: TRBD1
j_call: TRBJ1-6
v_call: TRBV7-8
clone_size: .
cdr3_aa: CASSLVRTGNNSPLHF
cdr3_nt: TGTGCCAGCAGCTTAGTTAGGACAGGGAATAATTCACCCCTCCACTTT